A selection of T cell receptor beta chains follows, all from one sample in a study of T cells after yellow fever vaccination. TCRdb ran MiXCR on the 5' RACE reads and lists one entry per CDR3 protein. The sample lists about 220,000 distinct CDR3 sequences, roughly 3% occurring once. The sample here was CD4+ T cells sorted from PBMCs, taken 10 days after the yellow fever booster vaccination. The receptors were gathered from a man aged 18 to 35 who received the YFV17D yellow fever vaccine. Each CDR3 is given with its conserved first and last residue. The order of the fields is J gene, clone size, V gene, D gene, CDR3 protein. The D gene is left open where the match is weak. The size entry is marked missing in some rows and otherwise reads once, few, many or a size class.

J: TRBJ2-1; size: many; V: TRBV7-3; D: NA; CDR3: CASSPPTGQSRFF
J: TRBJ2-6; size: many; V: TRBV4-3; D: NA; CDR3: CASSQERVGANVLTF
J: TRBJ1-4; size: many; V: TRBV7-9; D: NA; CDR3: CASSLTEKLFF
J: TRBJ2-7; size: NA; V: TRBV7-3; D: TRBD1; CDR3: CASSEMGQGVYEQYF
J: TRBJ1-2; size: few; V: TRBV20-1; D: TRBD1; CDR3: CSARDRTGGDYGYTF
J: TRBJ1-1; size: NA; V: TRBV12-3/TRBV12-4; D: NA; CDR3: CASSGGGGAFF
J: TRBJ2-1; size: NA; V: TRBV12-3/TRBV12-4; D: NA; CDR3: CASSGEREQFF
J: TRBJ1-2; size: NA; V: TRBV7-2; D: NA; CDR3: CASSTTGSPIGAGNYGYTF
J: TRBJ2-3; size: many; V: TRBV20-1; D: NA; CDR3: CSATPWGASTDTQYF
J: TRBJ2-1; size: many; V: TRBV5-6; D: TRBD1; CDR3: CASSPSGTAYNEQFF
J: TRBJ2-2; size: many; V: TRBV7-9; D: NA; CDR3: CASSLDLLFGELFF
J: TRBJ1-2; size: many; V: TRBV7-8; D: TRBD1; CDR3: CASSSPGQGFGGYTF
J: TRBJ2-2; size: many; V: TRBV6-6; D: NA; CDR3: CASSYSSGAIRPGELFF
J: TRBJ1-6; size: many; V: TRBV5-1; D: NA; CDR3: CASSPSGSPLHF
J: TRBJ2-5; size: NA; V: TRBV20-1; D: TRBD2; CDR3: CSARDRTSGETQYF
J: TRBJ2-3; size: few; V: TRBV7-9; D: TRBD1; CDR3: CASRDGTDTDTQYF
J: TRBJ2-1; size: NA; V: TRBV3-1; D: NA; CDR3: CASSPPRSWEQFF
J: TRBJ1-1; size: NA; V: TRBV4-2; D: TRBD1; CDR3: CASSRRGGRGLNTEAFF
J: TRBJ2-7; size: NA; V: TRBV3-1; D: NA; CDR3: CASSPMLGSSYEQYF
J: TRBJ2-3; size: many; V: TRBV5-1; D: TRBD1; CDR3: CASSFGQVGGTDTQYF
J: TRBJ2-3; size: NA; V: TRBV24-1; D: NA; CDR3: CATSDAATDTQYF
J: TRBJ1-2; size: many; V: TRBV7-9; D: TRBD1; CDR3: CASSPTGANYGYTF
J: TRBJ1-1; size: few; V: TRBV7-9; D: NA; CDR3: CASSQNSGTEAFF
J: TRBJ1-6; size: many; V: TRBV20-1; D: NA; CDR3: CSADRDINSPLHF
J: TRBJ2-5; size: few; V: TRBV2; D: NA; CDR3: CASSIARPETQYF
J: TRBJ2-5; size: many; V: TRBV29-1; D: NA; CDR3: CSVGEIKETQYF
J: TRBJ2-3; size: few; V: TRBV3-1; D: TRBD2; CDR3: CASSRGGAGVPDTQYF
J: TRBJ2-5; size: many; V: TRBV11-2; D: NA; CDR3: CASSLGFEETQYF
J: TRBJ2-5; size: many; V: TRBV4-3; D: TRBD2; CDR3: CASSSIAGGETQYF
J: TRBJ2-7; size: NA; V: TRBV7-8; D: TRBD1; CDR3: CASSMGQGFREQYF
J: TRBJ2-2; size: many; V: TRBV12-3/TRBV12-4; D: TRBD1; CDR3: CASSSRAGGTGELFF
J: TRBJ1-3; size: few; V: TRBV11-2; D: NA; CDR3: CASSYGPATGNTIYF
J: TRBJ1-2; size: many; V: TRBV7-2; D: NA; CDR3: CASSLGGRFYGYTF
J: TRBJ1-6; size: few; V: TRBV12-3/TRBV12-4; D: NA; CDR3: CASSPRRGNYYNSPLHF
J: TRBJ2-5; size: many; V: TRBV3-1; D: TRBD2; CDR3: CASTGGSVGGTQYF
J: TRBJ1-2; size: NA; V: TRBV5-1; D: NA; CDR3: CASSGKSPAVHGYTF
J: TRBJ2-2; size: NA; V: TRBV30; D: NA; CDR3: CAWSVSMEPGELFF
J: TRBJ2-4; size: many; V: TRBV28; D: TRBD1; CDR3: CASRSPGQGGNIQYF
J: TRBJ1-4; size: many; V: TRBV10-3; D: NA; CDR3: CATSGRIENEKLFF
J: TRBJ2-2; size: many; V: TRBV5-1; D: TRBD1; CDR3: CASSLGDRVPGELFF
J: TRBJ2-5; size: many; V: TRBV12-3/TRBV12-4; D: TRBD1; CDR3: CASSSRTGRRETQYF
J: TRBJ2-1; size: many; V: TRBV5-1; D: NA; CDR3: CASSRQGPYNEQFF
J: TRBJ2-2; size: few; V: TRBV7-3; D: NA; CDR3: CASRPIERQGGPGELFF
J: TRBJ2-2; size: NA; V: TRBV6-5; D: TRBD2; CDR3: CASIPSGVTGELFF
J: TRBJ2-5; size: many; V: TRBV7-2; D: NA; CDR3: CASSTYQRRETQYF
J: TRBJ1-2; size: NA; V: TRBV5-4; D: NA; CDR3: CASSLDPVPNYGYTF
J: TRBJ2-6; size: few; V: TRBV6-1; D: TRBD1; CDR3: CASSDRGPGANVLTF